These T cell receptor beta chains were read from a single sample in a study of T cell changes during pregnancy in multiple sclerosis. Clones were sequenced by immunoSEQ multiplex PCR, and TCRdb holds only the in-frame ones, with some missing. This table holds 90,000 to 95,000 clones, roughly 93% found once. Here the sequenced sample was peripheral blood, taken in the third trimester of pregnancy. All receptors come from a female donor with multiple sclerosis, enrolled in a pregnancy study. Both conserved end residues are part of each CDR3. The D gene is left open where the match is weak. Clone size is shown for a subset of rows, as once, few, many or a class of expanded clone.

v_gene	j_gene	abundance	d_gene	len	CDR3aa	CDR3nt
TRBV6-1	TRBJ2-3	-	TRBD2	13	CASSEAVTSVEYF	TGTGCCAGCAGTGAAGCTGTGACTAGCGTGGAGTATTTT
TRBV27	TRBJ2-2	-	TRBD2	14	CASSLGTSTGELFF	TGTGCCAGCAGTTTGGGGACTAGCACCGGGGAGCTGTTTTTT
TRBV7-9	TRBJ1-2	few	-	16	CASSLVAGASNYGYTF	TGTGCCAGCAGCTTAGTGGCAGGGGCCTCTAACTATGGCTACACCTTC
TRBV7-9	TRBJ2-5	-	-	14	CASSLLTTEETQYF	TGTGCCAGCAGCTTATTAACGACAGAAGAGACCCAGTACTTC
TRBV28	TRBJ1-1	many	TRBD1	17	CASTRPGQGLLNTEAFF	TGTGCCAGCACCCGACCGGGACAGGGGTTATTGAACACTGAAGCTTTCTTT
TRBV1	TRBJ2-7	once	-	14	CTSSQGDSSYEQYF	TGCACCAGCAGCCAGGGGGACTCCTCCTACGAGCAGTACTTC
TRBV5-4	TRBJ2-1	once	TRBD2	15	CASSEPGLASNEQFF	TGTGCCAGCAGTGAGCCGGGACTAGCTTCCAATGAGCAGTTCTTC
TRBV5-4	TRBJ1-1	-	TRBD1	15	CASSPRTGGETEAFF	TGTGCCAGCAGCCCAAGGACAGGGGGCGAAACTGAAGCTTTCTTT
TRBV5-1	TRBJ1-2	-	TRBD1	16	CARTCPKDRGSYGYTF	TGCGCCAGGACCTGCCCGAAGGACAGGGGATCCTATGGCTACACCTTC
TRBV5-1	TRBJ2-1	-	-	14	CASSNDGPYNEQFF	TGCGCCAGCAGCAACGATGGGCCCTACAATGAGCAGTTCTTC
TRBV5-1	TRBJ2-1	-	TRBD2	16	CASSLVGGRVRDEQFF	TGCGCCAGCAGCTTGGTTGGGGGGAGGGTTCGGGATGAGCAGTTCTTC
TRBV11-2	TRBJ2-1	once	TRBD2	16	CASSIGTSGYYNEQFF	TGTGCCAGCAGCATCGGGACTAGCGGGTATTACAATGAGCAGTTCTTC
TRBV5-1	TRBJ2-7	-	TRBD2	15	CASSILAGEVDEQYF	TGCGCCAGCAGCATTCTAGCGGGAGAAGTAGACGAGCAGTACTTC
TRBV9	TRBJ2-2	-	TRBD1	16	CASSVGPGGNYGELFF	TGTGCCAGCAGCGTAGGTCCAGGGGGCAATTACGGGGAGCTGTTTTTT
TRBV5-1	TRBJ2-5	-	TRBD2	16	CASSLGLAGGSQTQYF	TGCGCCAGCAGCCTAGGACTAGCGGGAGGGTCGCAGACCCAGTACTTC
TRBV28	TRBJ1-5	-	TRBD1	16	CASSPTQGNSNQPQHF	TGTGCCAGCAGCCCAACACAGGGGAATAGCAATCAGCCCCAGCATTTT
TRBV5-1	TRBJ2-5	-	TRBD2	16	CASTTSLTSGRKTQYF	TGCGCCAGCACTACTTCCTTGACTAGCGGGAGGAAGACCCAGTACTTC
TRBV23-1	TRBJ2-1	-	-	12	CASSPPHSEQFF	TGCGCCAGCAGTCCCCCCCACTCTGAGCAGTTCTTC
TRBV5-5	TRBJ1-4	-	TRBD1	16	CASSPGVGTGGEKLFF	TGTGCCAGCAGCCCGGGTGTGGGGACAGGTGGCGAAAAACTGTTTTTT
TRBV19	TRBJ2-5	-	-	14	CASSMTRGVETQYF	TGTGCCAGTAGTATGACTCGGGGAGTGGAGACCCAGTACTTC
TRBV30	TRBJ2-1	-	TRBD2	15	CAWSVPETSLVKQFF	TGTGCCTGGAGTGTACCTGAGACTAGCCTCGTCAAGCAGTTCTTC
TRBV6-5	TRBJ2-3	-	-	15	CASSTPGVGRDTQYF	TGTGCCAGCAGTACCCCCGGGGTGGGCAGAGATACGCAGTATTTT
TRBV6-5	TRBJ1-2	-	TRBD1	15	CASSYGRGTGLGYTF	TGTGCCAGCAGTTACGGTCGGGGGACAGGTCTGGGCTACACCTTC
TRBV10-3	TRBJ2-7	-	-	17	CAISETTDLSRGGQLDF	TGTGCCATCAGTGAGACGACGGATCTATCTCGGGGTGGTCAGTTGGACTTC
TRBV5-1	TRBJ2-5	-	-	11	CASSSKETQYF	TGCGCCAGCAGCTCAAAAGAGACCCAGTACTTC
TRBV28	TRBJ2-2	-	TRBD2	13	CASSQLATGELFF	TGTGCCAGCAGTCAACTAGCGACCGGGGAGCTGTTTTTT
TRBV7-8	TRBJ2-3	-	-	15	CASSRQAASEDTQYF	TGTGCCAGCAGCCGACAGGCCGCGAGTGAAGATACGCAGTATTTT
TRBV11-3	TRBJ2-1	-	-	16	CASSLDTSGLYNEQFF	TGTGCCAGCAGCTTAGATACCAGCGGGCTCTACAATGAGCAGTTCTTC